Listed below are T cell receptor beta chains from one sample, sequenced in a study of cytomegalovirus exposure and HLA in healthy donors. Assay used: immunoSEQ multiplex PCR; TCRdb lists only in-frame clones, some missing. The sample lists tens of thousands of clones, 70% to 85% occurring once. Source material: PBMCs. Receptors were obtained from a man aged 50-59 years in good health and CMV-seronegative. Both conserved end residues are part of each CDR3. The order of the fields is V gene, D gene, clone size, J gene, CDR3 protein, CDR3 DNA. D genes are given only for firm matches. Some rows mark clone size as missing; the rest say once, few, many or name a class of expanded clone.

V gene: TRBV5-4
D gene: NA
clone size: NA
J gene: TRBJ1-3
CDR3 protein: CASSLVGAGNTIYF
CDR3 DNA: TGTGCCAGCAGCTTGGTGGGGGCGGGAAACACCATATATTTT

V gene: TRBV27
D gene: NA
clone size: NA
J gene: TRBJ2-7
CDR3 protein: CASSPSSKGQQYF
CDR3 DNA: TGTGCCAGCAGTCCTTCCTCGAAGGGGCAGCAGTACTTC

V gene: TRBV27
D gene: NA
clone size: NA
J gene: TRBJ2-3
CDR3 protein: CASSLSGQGTDTQYF
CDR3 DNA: TGTGCCAGCAGTTTATCGGGGCAGGGCACAGATACGCAGTATTTT

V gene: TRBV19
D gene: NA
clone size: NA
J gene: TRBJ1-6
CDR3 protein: CASSTSGVQKPLHF
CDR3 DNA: TGTGCCAGTAGTACATCCGGGGTCCAGAAACCCCTCCACTTT

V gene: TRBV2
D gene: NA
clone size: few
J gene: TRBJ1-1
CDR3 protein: CASGAQMNTEAFF
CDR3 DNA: TGTGCCAGTGGGGCGCAAATGAACACTGAAGCTTTCTTT

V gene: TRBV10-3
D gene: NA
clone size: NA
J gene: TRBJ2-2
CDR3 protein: CAISDGTSNTGELFF
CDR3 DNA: TGTGCCATCAGTGACGGGACATCGAACACCGGGGAGCTGTTTTTT

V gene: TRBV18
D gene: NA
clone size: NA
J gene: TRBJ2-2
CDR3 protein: CASSPSLSGELFF
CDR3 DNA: TGTGCCAGCTCACCGAGCCTGTCCGGGGAGCTGTTTTTT

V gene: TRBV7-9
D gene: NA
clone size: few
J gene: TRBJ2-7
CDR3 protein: CASSPGIRYEQYF
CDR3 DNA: TGTGCCAGCAGCCCAGGGATCCGCTACGAGCAGTACTTC

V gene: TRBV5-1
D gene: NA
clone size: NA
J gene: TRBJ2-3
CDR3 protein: CASSLALAPTSTDTQYF
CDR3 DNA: TGCGCCAGCAGCTTGGCGCTAGCGCCAACTAGCACAGATACGCAGTATTTT

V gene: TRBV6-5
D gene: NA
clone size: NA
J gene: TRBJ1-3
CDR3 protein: CASSYSRTPGNTIYF
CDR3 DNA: TGTGCCAGCAGTTACAGCCGTACTCCTGGAAACACCATATATTTT

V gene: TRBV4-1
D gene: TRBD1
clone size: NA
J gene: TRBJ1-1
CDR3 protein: CASSGQGGNTEAFF
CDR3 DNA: TGCGCCAGCAGCGGACAGGGGGGGAACACTGAAGCTTTCTTT

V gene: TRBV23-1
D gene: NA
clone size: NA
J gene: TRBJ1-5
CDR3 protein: CASSQSPGRGQRSNQPQHF
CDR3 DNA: TGCGCCAGCAGTCAATCCCCAGGGAGGGGACAAAGAAGCAATCAGCCCCAGCATTTT

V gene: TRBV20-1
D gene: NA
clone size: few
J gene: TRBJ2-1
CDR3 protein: CSAADNNEQFF
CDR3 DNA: TGCAGTGCCGCTGACAACAATGAGCAGTTCTTC

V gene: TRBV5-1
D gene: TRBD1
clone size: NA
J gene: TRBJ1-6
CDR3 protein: CASSFWDREDSPLHF
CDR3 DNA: TGCGCCAGCAGCTTTTGGGACAGGGAGGATTCACCCCTCCACTTT

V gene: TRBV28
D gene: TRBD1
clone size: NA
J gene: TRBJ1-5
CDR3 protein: CASIKGARGNQPQHF
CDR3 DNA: TGTGCCAGCATTAAGGGGGCGAGGGGCAATCAGCCCCAGCATTTT

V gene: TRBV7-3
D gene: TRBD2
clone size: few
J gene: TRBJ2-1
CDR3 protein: CASSLSGGAFNEQFF
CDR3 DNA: TGTGCCAGCAGTCTAAGCGGGGGGGCTTTCAATGAGCAGTTCTTC

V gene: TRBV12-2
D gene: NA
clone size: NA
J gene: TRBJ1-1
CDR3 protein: CASRLAETPGAFF
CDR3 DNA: TGTGCAAGTCGCTTAGCGGAGACTCCCGGAGCTTTCTTT

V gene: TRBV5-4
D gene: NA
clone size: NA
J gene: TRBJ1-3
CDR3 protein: CASSLDRGSGNTIYF
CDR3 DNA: TGTGCCAGCAGCTTGGATCGGGGTAGTGGAAACACCATATATTTT

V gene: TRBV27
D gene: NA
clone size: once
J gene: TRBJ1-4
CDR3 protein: CASSLAHGKLFF
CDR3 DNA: TGTGCCAGCAGTTTAGCCCACGGAAAACTGTTTTTT

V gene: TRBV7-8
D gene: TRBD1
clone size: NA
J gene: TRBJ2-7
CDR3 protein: CASSPRQGPYEQYF
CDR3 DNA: TGTGCCAGCAGCCCCCGACAGGGCCCCTACGAGCAGTACTTC

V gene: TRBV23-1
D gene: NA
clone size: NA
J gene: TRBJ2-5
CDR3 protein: CASNQRWETQYF
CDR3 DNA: TGCGCCAGCAACCAACGGTGGGAGACCCAGTACTTC

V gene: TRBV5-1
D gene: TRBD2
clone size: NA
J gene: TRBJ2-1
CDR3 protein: CASTRTSGGDEQFF
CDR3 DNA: TGCGCCAGCACCAGGACTAGCGGGGGAGATGAGCAGTTCTTC

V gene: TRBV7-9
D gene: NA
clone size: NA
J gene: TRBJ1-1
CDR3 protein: CASRSAVGATEAFF
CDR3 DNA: TGTGCCAGCAGGTCAGCGGTGGGGGCCACTGAAGCTTTCTTT

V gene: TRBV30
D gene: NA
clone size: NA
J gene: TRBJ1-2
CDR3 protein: CAWSVQSDHYGYTF
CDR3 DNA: TGTGCCTGGAGTGTACAGTCTGATCACTATGGCTACACCTTC

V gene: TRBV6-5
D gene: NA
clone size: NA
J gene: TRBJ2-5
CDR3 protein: CASSYSGHGGGTQYF
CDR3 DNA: TGTGCCAGCAGTTACTCGGGTCATGGAGGAGGGACCCAGTACTTC

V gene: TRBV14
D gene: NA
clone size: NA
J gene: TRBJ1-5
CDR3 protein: CASSRGGGQPQHF
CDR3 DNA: TGTGCCAGCAGCCGGGGGGGAGGTCAGCCCCAGCATTTT

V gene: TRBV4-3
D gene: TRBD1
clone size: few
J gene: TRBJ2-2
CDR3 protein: CASSQEGTGFTGELFF
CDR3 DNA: TGCGCCAGCAGCCAAGAAGGGACAGGGTTCACCGGGGAGCTGTTTTTT

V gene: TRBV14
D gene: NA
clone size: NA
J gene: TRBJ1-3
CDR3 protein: CASSQAQGTNTIYF
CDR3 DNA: TGTGCCAGCAGCCAAGCTCAGGGAACAAACACCATATATTTT

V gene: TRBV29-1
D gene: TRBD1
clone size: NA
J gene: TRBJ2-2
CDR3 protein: CSVEDPPDRGRGGELFF
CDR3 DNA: TGCAGCGTTGAAGATCCCCCGGACAGGGGGCGCGGCGGGGAGCTGTTTTTT

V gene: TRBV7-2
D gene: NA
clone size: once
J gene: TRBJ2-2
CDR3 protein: CASRQGDGGELFF
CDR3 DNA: TGTGCCAGCAGACAGGGTGATGGCGGGGAGCTGTTTTTT

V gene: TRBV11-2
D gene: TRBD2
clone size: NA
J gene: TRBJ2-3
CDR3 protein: CASSLTVRERGNTDTQYF
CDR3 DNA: TGTGCCAGCAGCTTAACGGTCAGAGAGCGGGGTAACACAGATACGCAGTATTTT

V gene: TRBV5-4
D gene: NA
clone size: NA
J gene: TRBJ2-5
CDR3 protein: CASSLLGGGATETQYF
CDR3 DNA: TGTGCCAGCAGCCTCCTAGGAGGGGGGGCCACAGAGACCCAGTACTTC

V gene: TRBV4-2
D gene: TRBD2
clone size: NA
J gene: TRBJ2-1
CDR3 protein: CASSPSGGVSEQFF
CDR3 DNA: TGTGCCAGCAGCCCAAGCGGGGGGGTAAGTGAGCAGTTCTTC

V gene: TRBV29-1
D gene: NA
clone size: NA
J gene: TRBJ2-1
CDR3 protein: CSLTEGYNEQFF
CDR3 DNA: TGCAGCCTGACGGAGGGCTACAATGAGCAGTTCTTC

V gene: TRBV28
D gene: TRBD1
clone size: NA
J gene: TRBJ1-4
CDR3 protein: CASSRMDRGNEKLFF
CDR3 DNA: TGTGCCAGCAGTCGCATGGACAGGGGAAATGAAAAACTGTTTTTT

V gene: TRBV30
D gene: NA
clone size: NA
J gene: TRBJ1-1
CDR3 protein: CAWSQTAEAFF
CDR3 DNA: TGTGCCTGGAGTCAGACAGCTGAAGCTTTCTTT

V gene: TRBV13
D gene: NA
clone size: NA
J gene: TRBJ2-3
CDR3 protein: CASSALGGLTDTQYF
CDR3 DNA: TGTGCCAGCAGCGCATTGGGGGGACTCACAGATACGCAGTATTTT

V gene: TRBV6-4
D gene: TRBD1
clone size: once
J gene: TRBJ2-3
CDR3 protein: CASSAGTGGSSSTDTQYF
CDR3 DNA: TGTGCCAGCAGCGCCGGGACAGGGGGCTCCTCTAGCACAGATACGCAGTATTTT

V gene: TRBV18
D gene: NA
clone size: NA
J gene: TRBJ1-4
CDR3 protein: CASSLEGRGTNEKLFF
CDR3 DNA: TGTGCCAGCTCACTGGAAGGGAGGGGAACTAATGAAAAACTGTTTTTT

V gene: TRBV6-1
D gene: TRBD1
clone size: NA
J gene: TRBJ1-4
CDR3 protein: CASIRQGTNEKLFF
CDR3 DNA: TGTGCCAGCATTAGACAGGGCACTAATGAAAAACTGTTTTTT